The entry that follows covers one T cell receptor beta chain sequence. What it binds is not known. This PCR relied on a set of 60 Vbeta primers and 13 Jbeta primers. Generated by immunoSEQ multiplex PCR, the TCRdb table keeps only in-frame clones and is missing some. The sample holds some 150,000 clones, roughly 80% seen once. These data come from a study of cytomegalovirus exposure and HLA in healthy donors. Study-level results: In a later analysis, around 18,000 TCR beta sequences were associated with HLA alleles at 0.05 false discovery rate. TRBV6-2, TRBV6-3 and other indistinguishable V segments were excluded. Researchers had no immune exposure information except CMV serostatus available. When analyzed later, the rates of TCR association showed variation by HLA locus, with DRB1 the most and HLA-C the fewest.

Germline loops: CDR1 SGHRS, CDR2 YFSETQ. This CDR3 is 19 amino acids long. Trimming took 0 bases from V and 4 from J; bases not matched to a gene: 8. The receptor was isolated from a woman aged 45-60 years in good health and CMV-seropositive. The J gene is TRBJ2-6, the V gene TRBV5-1; 12 bases fit TRBD1. The sequencing sample was made of PBMCs. Here the CDR3 reads CASSLAGTGGTWGANVLTF. The CDR3 nucleotides are TGCGCCAGCAGCTTGGCCGGGACAGGGGGCACTTGGGGGGCCAACGTCCTGACTTTC. The variable domain in full, with the rest retrieved from reference TRBV5-1 and TRBJ2-6, is KAGVTQTPRYLIKTRGQQVTLSCSPISGHRSVSWYQQTPGQGLQFLFEYFSETQRNKGNFPGRFSGRQFSNSRSEMNVSTLELGDSALYLCASSLAGTGGTWGANVLTFGAGSRLTVL.